Following are 30 T cell receptor beta chains from one sample sequenced in a study of CD8+CD57+ T cells in acquired aplastic anemia. For CDR3 and TCR beta VDJ profiling, genomic DNA was the template used. In TCRdb, the reads were re-called with MiXCR into one record per CDR3 protein. The data hold 150,000 to 200,000 distinct CDR3 sequences, with about 60% observed a single time. Patients who underwent sequencing had shown CD8+CD57+ cell expansion by flow cytometry. The sequencing sample was made of sorted CD4+, CD8+, or CD8+CD57+ T cells (not recorded which) from PBMCs. These receptors came from a human donor with aplastic anemia.

This chain links TRBV5-5 with TRBJ2-2; D might be TRBD2 (6 bases). This CDR3 has 14 amino acids. CDR1 and CDR2 (germline): SGHKS, YYEKEE (reference sequence). Trimming stripped 4 bases from V and 1 base from J, with 8 bases between. CDR3 DNA: TGTGCCAGCAGCATTAGCGGGAACACCGGGGAGCTGTTTTTT. This gives the protein CASSISGNTGELFF.

The chain couples TRBV15 to TRBJ2-7, with D possibly being TRBD1 (5 bases). Between the trimmed V and J ends, which lost 1 base and 6 bases, there was a span of 22 bases. The CDR3 is made up of 17 amino acids. Germline loops: CDR1 LNHNV, CDR2 YYDKDF (reference sequence). The DNA of the CDR3 is TGTGCCACCAGCAGAGTTTTAGGGGCAGCCCCTTTTTTCGAGCAGTACTTC. Translation: CATSRVLGAAPFFEQYF.

The rearrangement joins TRBV7-3 to TRBJ2-1; D is perhaps TRBD1 or TRBD2 (5 bases each). Trimming removed 5 bases at V and 7 bases at J, with 9 bases between. From germline, CDR1 is SGHTA and CDR2 FQGTGA. CDR3 size: 12 residues. CDR3 DNA sequence: TGTGCCAGCAGCGTCGGGGCTAATGAGCAGTTCTTC. Its translation is CASSVGANEQFF.

This clonotype was seen once. The chain couples TRBV6-1 to TRBJ2-3; tentative D call: TRBD1 (5 bases). From germline, CDR1 is MNHNS and CDR2 SASEGT. The CDR3 consists of 14 residues. The V end was cut by 4 bases, the J end by 4 bases, with 12 bases between. CDR3 in DNA: TGTGCCAGCAGTGGCTCACAGGACGCAGATACGCAGTATTTT. Translation gives CASSGSQDADTQYF.

The V call is TRBV7-8, the J call TRBJ2-5; D ambiguous. Germline CDR1 is SGHVS and CDR2 is FQNEAQ. The V end was cut by 1 base, the J end by 1 base, with 7 bases between. CDR3 length equals 14 residues. Here the CDR3 reads CASSLGGFQETQYF. The CDR3 DNA reads as TGTGCCAGCAGCTTAGGAGGATTCCAAGAGACCCAGTACTTC.

The gene calls are TRBV24-1 and TRBJ2-3; D might be TRBD2 (7 bases). This CDR3 spans 15 amino acids. The V and J ends lost 7 bases and 2 bases respectively, with 15 bases between them. Germline CDR1 and CDR2: KGHDR and SFDVKD. This CDR3 is CATSRGGDLTDTQYF. CDR3 DNA sequence: TGTGCCACCAGCAGGGGAGGGGATCTCACAGATACGCAGTATTTT.

The chain combines TRBV10-3 with TRBJ2-5; no clear D gene. Germline CDR1 is ENHRY and CDR2 is SYGVKD. The CDR3 totals 13 residues. The V end lost 7 bases, the J end lost 3 bases, and 12 bases lay between the germline ends. The CDR3 protein is CAINGGREETQYF. DNA for the CDR3: TGTGCCATCAACGGCGGACGCGAAGAGACCCAGTACTTC.

This clonotype was seen a handful of times. This sequence joins TRBV2 and TRBJ1-6; possibly TRBD1 for D (5 bases). Germline V lookup: CDR1 SNHLY, CDR2 FYNNEI. The CDR3 is 12 amino acids. Trimming took 3 bases from V and 12 from J, leaving 9 bases between them. CDR3 nucleotides: TGTGCCAGCAGTGAGGTTGGGGGACCCCTCCACTTT. Translating gives CASSEVGGPLHF.

Ten or more counts support this clonotype. CDR3: CASSLDRGPEQYF. The CDR3 DNA is TGTGCCAGCAGCCTAGACAGGGGGCCCGAGCAGTACTTC. The chain uses TRBV5-7 and TRBJ2-7; TRBD1 agrees at 10 bases. TRBV5-7 is labeled an ORF, and its function is uncertain. The ends lost 4 bases at V and 6 bases at J; junction bases unmatched: 4. CDR3 length equals 13 residues.

The chain is built from TRBV20-1 and TRBJ1-6, with TRBD1 identical over 9 bases. Germline CDR1 and CDR2: DFQATT and SNEGSKA (reference sequence). CDR3 length: 13 residues. Trimming removed 4 bases from V and 9 bases from J; junction bases left unmatched: 4. CDR3 residues: CSANRQGGSPLHF. For the CDR3, the DNA is TGCAGTGCTAACCGACAGGGGGGTTCACCCCTCCACTTT.

The J gene is TRBJ2-2, the V gene TRBV4-1; a possible D gene is TRBD1 (6 bases). Germline-derived CDR1 and CDR2 are MGHRA and YSYEKL. Deletions cut 1 base from V and 7 bases from J, with 13 bases between. This CDR3 contains 15 residues. CDR3 sequence reads: CASSQGGPPGGELFF. CDR3 nucleotides: TGCGCCAGCAGCCAAGGGGGGCCGCCGGGCGGGGAGCTGTTTTTT.

In this sample, this clonotype turned up a few times. The V and J genes are TRBV20-1 and TRBJ1-3, with 7 bases fitting TRBD1. This CDR3 has 13 amino acids. CDR1 and CDR2 from the germline V gene are DFQATT and SNEGSKA (reference sequence). The V segment lost 3 bases and the J segment 4 bases; nucleotides outside the gene matches: 3. CDR3 bases: TGCAGTGCTAGTAACAGGGGAGGAAACACCATATATTTT. Its protein is CSASNRGGNTIYF.

This rearrangement joins TRBV7-8 to TRBJ1-1; TRBD1 matches 8 bases. Germline V CDR1 and CDR2: SGHVS, FQNEAQ. V was pared by 5 bases and J by 6 bases, with 8 bases of the junction left unmatched. CDR3 length equals 14 residues. The CDR3: CASSASTGEAEAFF. The CDR3 region has the DNA TGTGCCAGCAGCGCCTCGACAGGGGAGGCTGAAGCTTTCTTT.

This clonotype was observed once. The chain employs TRBV9 and TRBJ1-2, with D tentatively TRBD1 (5 bases). The V end lost 0 bases, the J end lost 0 bases, and 9 bases lay between the germline ends. Germline assignment: CDR1 SGDLS and CDR2 YYNGEE. The CDR3 spans 15 residues. This chain's CDR3 is CASSVEGAANYGYTF. CDR3 nucleotide sequence: TGTGCCAGCAGCGTAGAAGGGGCAGCTAACTATGGCTACACCTTC.

The chain carries TRBV7-9 and TRBJ2-7; no clear D. Trimming removed 5 bases from V and 3 bases from J, with 17 bases in between. The CDR3 length is 15 residues. Germline V gene sequence: CDR1 SEHNR, CDR2 FQNEAQ (reference sequence). CDR3 nucleotides: TGTGCCAGCAGCGGAAGGATTACCCTTGACTACGAGCAGTACTTC. Residues: CASSGRITLDYEQYF.

The chain uses TRBV20-1 and TRBJ2-3; 10 nucleotides align to TRBD2. The germline V gene encodes CDR1 DFQATT and CDR2 SNEGSKA (reference sequence). J gave up 5 bases and V 3 bases, and 2 bases lay outside the gene matches. The CDR3 contains 13 residues. This chain's CDR3 is CSARGLAIDTQYF. The CDR3 bases are TGCAGTGCTAGGGGACTAGCGATAGATACGCAGTATTTT.

The rearrangement links TRBV5-1 to TRBJ2-1; D is uncertain. Germline V gene sequence: CDR1 SGHRS, CDR2 YFSETQ. V was pared by 4 bases and J by 0 bases, with 17 bases between. The CDR3 is 17 residues long. The CDR3 loop is CASSNPVGVSSYNEQFF. DNA for the CDR3: TGCGCCAGCAGCAACCCGGTTGGGGTTAGCTCCTACAATGAGCAGTTCTTC.

The rearrangement uses TRBV20-1 and TRBJ1-5; the D gene is possibly TRBD1 (6 bases). V was pared by 6 bases and J by 0 bases, with 18 bases between. Germline CDR1 reads DFQATT; CDR2 reads SNEGSKA (reference sequence). The CDR3 contains 16 residues. CDR3 loop: CSAQGRDIYSNQPQHF. The CDR3 nucleotides are TGCAGTGCCCAGGGGCGAGACATTTATAGCAATCAGCCCCAGCATTTT.

The chain uses TRBV2 and TRBJ1-2; D is undetermined. Looked up from germline, CDR1 is SNHLY and CDR2 is FYNNEI. The CDR3 has 15 residues. V was shortened by 5 bases and J by 4 bases, with 17 bases between the two germline ends. As DNA, the CDR3 is TGTGCCAGCAGTTTTGATAGGGTTGGGCCCTATGGCTACACCTTC. Its protein is CASSFDRVGPYGYTF.

This clonotype was seen at least ten times. V gene TRBV27 combines with J gene TRBJ1-2; D is unclear. This CDR3 region has 12 residues. CDR1 is MNHEY, CDR2 SMNVEV, per germline (reference sequence). The V and J ends lost 6 bases and 2 bases respectively, with 7 bases between them. CDR3 DNA: TGTGCCAGCAGATCGGGGAACTATGGCTACACCTTC. Protein: CASRSGNYGYTF.

This clonotype was detected many times. The genes are TRBV20-1 and TRBJ2-1, with 10 bases identical to TRBD2. Germline CDR1 reads DFQATT; CDR2 reads SNEGSKA (reference sequence). The V gene end was trimmed by 4 bases and the J gene end by 0 bases; junction bases not matched to a gene: 12. This CDR3 is built from 18 residues. The CDR3 DNA is TGCAGTGCTAATCGGCTAGCGGGGGCCTACATCTCCTACAATGAGCAGTTCTTC. It specifies CSANRLAGAYISYNEQFF.

This clonotype showed up many times. The chain is built from TRBV6-6 and TRBJ1-1, with D perhaps matching TRBD1 (5 bases). CDR3 length: 14 residues. V was shortened by 0 bases and J by 0 bases, with 5 bases between the two germline ends. Germline CDR1 and CDR2: MNHNY and SVGAGI (reference sequence). The CDR3, as DNA: TGTGCCAGCAGTTACTCAGGGGTGAACACTGAAGCTTTCTTT. This encodes CASSYSGVNTEAFF.

This clonotype was picked up a small number of times. At one end, the junction sequence differs from germline, possibly due to a read error. In nucleotides, the CDR3 is TGTGCCAGCAGTTGGGGGCGGGGCACCGGGGAGCTGTTTTTT. Translation: CASSWGRGTGELFF. The chain combines TRBV24-1 with TRBJ2-2; D assignment may be TRBD1 or TRBD2 (6 bases each). The CDR3 covers 14 residues. The germline V gene encodes CDR1 KGHDR and CDR2 SFDVKD.

This clonotype appeared a single time. This sequence joins TRBV7-8 and TRBJ1-3; D unclear. Germline V CDR1 and CDR2: SGHVS, FQNEAQ. V lost 5 bases and J 4 bases, leaving 6 bases between the germline ends. CDR3 length: 12 amino acids. The CDR3 is CASSMPGNTIYF. The CDR3 region has the DNA TGTGCCAGCAGCATGCCGGGAAACACCATATATTTT.

This clonotype has only one observation. This chain links TRBV9 with TRBJ2-1; D is undetermined. Trimming removed 4 bases from V and 0 bases from J, with 14 bases in between. Germline V CDR1 and CDR2: SGDLS, YYNGEE. The CDR3 covers 16 residues. The CDR3 protein is CASSLVGASSYNEQFF. DNA for the CDR3: TGTGCCAGCAGCTTAGTAGGCGCGAGCTCCTACAATGAGCAGTTCTTC.

This clonotype was counted many times. The chain recombines TRBV6-1 with TRBJ2-7; D is possibly TRBD1 (5 bases). V was clipped by 2 bases and J by 3 bases, with 14 bases between them. CDR3 length: 15 residues. The germline CDR1 and CDR2 sequences are MNHNS and SASEGT. CDR3: CASSERGSRLYEQYF. In nucleotides, the CDR3 is TGTGCCAGCAGTGAAAGGGGTAGTAGACTCTACGAGCAGTACTTC.

There are many counts of this clonotype. The gene calls are TRBV19 and TRBJ1-1, with D possibly being TRBD1 (5 bases). Germline V lookup: CDR1 LNHDA, CDR2 SQIVND (reference sequence). Trimming cost V 3 bases and J 1 base, with 9 bases left between them. The CDR3 contains 14 residues. As DNA, the CDR3 is TGTGCCAGTAGTATGGGACCGCCGAACACTGAAGCTTTCTTT. Its translation: CASSMGPPNTEAFF.

The chain couples TRBV7-9 to TRBJ2-5; 8 positions agree with TRBD1. Germline CDR1 reads SEHNR; CDR2 reads FQNEAQ (reference sequence). Unmatched junction bases numbered 7, after V lost 5 bases and J lost 5 bases. This CDR3 is 14 amino acids long. The CDR3 protein is CASSRTGLGETQYF. CDR3 DNA: TGTGCCAGCAGCCGGACAGGGTTGGGGGAGACCCAGTACTTC.

The rearrangement links TRBV2 to TRBJ2-1; possible D gene TRBD1, 6 bases. Between the trimmed V and J ends, which lost 4 bases and 5 bases, there was a span of 9 bases. Looked up from germline, CDR1 is SNHLY and CDR2 is FYNNEI. This CDR3 has 13 residues. The CDR3 region has the DNA TGTGCCAGCAGTGGAACAGGGAACAATGAGCAGTTCTTC. Translation gives CASSGTGNNEQFF. Combining the CDR3 with reference TRBV2 and TRBJ2-1 gives the whole variable domain EPEVTQTPSHQVTQMGQEVILRCVPISNHLYFYWYRQILGQKVEFLVSFYNNEISEKSEIFDDQFSVERPDGSNFTLKIRSTKLEDSAMYFCASSGTGNNEQFFGPGTRLTVL.

This clonotype was detected ten times or more. The genes are TRBV3-1 and TRBJ1-2; D is perhaps TRBD1 (5 bases). Germline V gene sequence: CDR1 LGHDT, CDR2 YNNKEL (reference sequence). The CDR3 is made up of 14 amino acids. The ends were cut back, 4 bases at V and 7 bases at J, with 16 bases in the middle. CDR3 bases: TGTGCCAGCAGCCCACCCCGGGGGGATGGTGGCTACACCTTC. Protein product: CASSPPRGDGGYTF.